Below, 24 T cell receptor beta chains from the same sample are listed, as sequenced in a study of blood T cell repertoires in COVID-19. Measured with immunoSEQ multiplex PCR; TCRdb has only the in-frame clones, and not every one. The sample has around 370,000 clones, 90% to 95% seen once. The sample comprised peripheral blood. These receptors originate from a woman aged 18 to 35 who had recovered from COVID-19.

The chain carries TRBV29-1 and TRBJ2-1; 14 nucleotides agree with TRBD2. CDR3 size: 16 residues. In germline, CDR1 is SQVTM, CDR2 ANQGSEA. J was trimmed by 9 bases and V by 4 bases; bases with no gene match: 11. The CDR3 nucleotides read TGCAGCGTTGGGACGGTTTCGGGACTAGCGGGAGTTGAGCAGTTCTTC. Translated, it gives CSVGTVSGLAGVEQFF.

The chain couples TRBV28 to TRBJ2-7; 7 nucleotides align to TRBD1. The V gene's germline CDR1 is MDHEN and CDR2 SYDVKM. This CDR3 has 12 residues. The V segment lost 5 bases and the J segment 7 bases; nucleotides outside the gene matches: 5. CDR3 amino acids: CASSEGAREQYV. The CDR3 DNA is TGTGCCAGCAGTGAGGGGGCGAGGGAGCAGTACGTC.

This clone turned up a few times. DNA for the CDR3: TGTGCCACCCTGGCGGACAGGGAAGGGAACACCGGGGAGCTGTTTTTT. Protein sequence: CATLADREGNTGELFF. V is TRBV7-9 and J is TRBJ2-2; 8 nucleotides line up with TRBD1. The CDR3 runs to 16 residues. The germline gives CDR1 SEHNR, CDR2 FQNEAQ (reference sequence). With 10 bases clipped from V and 1 base from J, the junction kept 11 bases outside the gene matches.

This clone was found once. V and J are TRBV5-1 and TRBJ2-3; a possible D gene is TRBD1 (6 bases). Germline V CDR1 and CDR2: SGHRS, YFSETQ. Trimming left V 3 bases short and J 2 bases short, with 16 bases between. This CDR3 contains 16 residues. The CDR3 region is CASSSTGIGVTDTQYF. Written as DNA, the CDR3 is TGCGCCAGCAGCTCAACAGGGATTGGTGTCACAGATACGCAGTATTTT.

The rearrangement links TRBV24-1 to TRBJ2-5; TRBD2 aligns across 10 bases. CDR3 size: 15 residues. CDR1 is KGHDR, CDR2 SFDVKD, per germline. The ends lost 7 bases at V and 5 bases at J; junction bases unmatched: 9. CDR3 protein: CATRAAGGIGETQYF. CDR3 bases: TGTGCCACCAGGGCAGCGGGAGGGATCGGGGAGACCCAGTACTTC.

The rearrangement links TRBV15 to TRBJ2-1, with D tentatively TRBD2 (6 bases). The CDR3 is 14 amino acids. Germline V gives CDR1 LNHNV, CDR2 YYDKDF (reference sequence). Trimming stripped 3 bases from V and 7 bases from J, with 13 bases between. CDR3 DNA: TGTGCCACCAGCAGGGGGACTTGGGCGAATGAGCAGTTCTTC. This encodes CATSRGTWANEQFF.

The chain carries TRBV7-2 and TRBJ1-2; D is possibly TRBD1 (6 bases). CDR1 SGHTA and CDR2 FQGNSA come from the germline V gene. Trimming cost V 5 bases and J 0 bases, with 13 bases left between them. The length of the CDR3 is 15 residues. CDR3 loop: CASSPRTVSNYGYTF. The CDR3, as DNA: TGTGCCAGCAGCCCACGGACAGTTTCTAACTATGGCTACACCTTC.

The chain employs TRBV30 and TRBJ1-1; TRBD1 matches 8 bases. Germline values: CDR1 GTSNPN, CDR2 SVGIG (reference sequence). The trim removed 4 bases at V and 9 bases at J, leaving 10 bases unmatched. The CDR3 spans 13 residues. CDR3 protein: CAWTIQGVRKAFF. The CDR3, as DNA: TGTGCCTGGACCATACAGGGGGTAAGGAAAGCTTTCTTT.

V is TRBV12-3 or TRBV12-4 and J is TRBJ1-5, with TRBD1 matching over 8 bases. Germline trimming cut 7 bases from V and 9 bases from J; bases unmatched to any gene: 5. CDR3 length: 12 amino acids. In DNA, the CDR3 is TGTGCCAGCAACGACAGGGGCCGGCCCCAGCATTTT. It encodes CASNDRGRPQHF.

This clone came up once. The rearrangement links TRBV27 to TRBJ1-2, with 7 bases matching TRBD1. V was clipped by 4 bases and J by 8 bases; unmatched bases: 13. The CDR3 extends over 15 amino acids. Germline V gene sequence: CDR1 MNHEY, CDR2 SMNVEV (reference sequence). CDR3 sequence: CASSYGTDLLSGYTF. In DNA, the CDR3 is TGTGCCAGCAGTTATGGGACAGACCTTCTTTCGGGCTACACCTTC.

CDR3 region: CASSLATGEKLFF. Here the CDR3 DNA reads TGTGCCAGCAGCTTAGCGACAGGAGAAAAACTGTTTTTT. V gene TRBV11-2 combines with J gene TRBJ1-4; a weak D match, TRBD1 (6 bases). CDR3 length: 13 residues. V lost 1 base and J 8 bases, leaving 8 bases between the germline ends. Germline V gives CDR1 SGHAT, CDR2 FQNNGV. Based on the CDR3 plus reference TRBV11-2 and TRBJ1-4, the full variable domain is EAGVAQSPRYKIIEKRQSVAFWCNPISGHATLYWYQQILGQGPKLLIQFQNNGVVDDSQLPKDRFSAERLKGVDSTLKIQPAKLEDSAVYLCASSLATGEKLFFGSGTQLSVL.

V and J are TRBV11-2 and TRBJ2-5, with 9 bases aligning to TRBD2. The germline V gene encodes CDR1 SGHAT and CDR2 FQNNGV. This CDR3 is built from 18 residues. The junction had 12 bases not matched to a gene; V was cut back by 2 bases and J by 2 bases. The CDR3 DNA reads as TGTGCCAGCAGCTTACGCGTACTGAGCGGGAGGCCACAAGAGACCCAGTACTTC. Encoded protein: CASSLRVLSGRPQETQYF. Complete variable domain (other parts from reference TRBV11-2 and TRBJ2-5): EAGVAQSPRYKIIEKRQSVAFWCNPISGHATLYWYQQILGQGPKLLIQFQNNGVVDDSQLPKDRFSAERLKGVDSTLKIQPAKLEDSAVYLCASSLRVLSGRPQETQYFGPGTRLLVL.

The genes are TRBV19 and TRBJ1-2, with 9 bases lining up with TRBD1. The CDR3 runs 13 residues. Germline CDR1 reads LNHDA; CDR2 reads SQIVND (reference sequence). The J segment lost 8 bases and the V segment lost 8 bases, leaving 9 bases of the junction unmatched. This chain's CDR3 is CASAPTGGGGYTF. CDR3 in DNA: TGTGCCAGTGCGCCCACAGGGGGCGGAGGCTACACCTTC.

This chain uses TRBV3-1 (or the pseudogene TRBV3-2) with TRBJ1-3; 12 nucleotides match TRBD1. Germline assignment: CDR1 LGHDT and CDR2 YNNKEL (reference sequence). Trimming took 2 bases from V and 4 from J; bases not matched to a gene: 6. CDR3 length equals 17 residues. The CDR3 sequence is CASSQNWDRGQGNTIYF. The CDR3 DNA reads as TGTGCCAGCAGCCAAAATTGGGACAGGGGGCAAGGAAACACCATATATTTT.

This sequence joins TRBV18 and TRBJ2-2, with D perhaps matching TRBD1 (6 bases). Trimming stripped 3 bases from V and 5 bases from J, with 10 bases between. From germline, CDR1 is KGHSH and CDR2 LQKENI. The CDR3 spans 14 residues. The CDR3 protein is CASSPETGTGELFF. The CDR3 DNA follows: TGTGCCAGCTCACCGGAGACAGGAACCGGGGAGCTGTTTTTT. Variable domain in full (rest from reference TRBV18 and TRBJ2-2): NAGVMQNPRHLVRRRGQEARLRCSPMKGHSHVYWYRQLPEEGLKFMVYLQKENIIDESGMPKERFSAEFPKEGPSILRIQQVVRGDSAAYFCASSPETGTGELFFGEGSRLTVL.

The rearrangement joins TRBV9 to TRBJ2-2; D not certain. Trimming took 4 bases from V and 4 from J, leaving 17 bases between them. Germline CDR1 is SGDLS and CDR2 is YYNGEE. The CDR3 length is 16 residues. This chain's CDR3 is CASSQGPPGATGELFF. For the CDR3, the DNA is TGTGCCAGCAGCCAAGGCCCGCCGGGTGCCACCGGGGAGCTGTTTTTT. Using reference TRBV9 and TRBJ2-2 for the parts outside the CDR3, the full variable domain is DSGVTQTPKHLITATGQRVTLRCSPRSGDLSVYWYQQSLDQGLQFLIQYYNGEERAKGNILERFSAQQFPDLHSELNLSSLELGDSALYFCASSQGPPGATGELFFGEGSRLTVL.

This chain joins TRBV4-1 and TRBJ2-3; the match to TRBD2 covers 9 bases. The CDR3 runs to 15 residues. V shed 4 bases and J 4 bases; nucleotides not matched to a gene: 6. The germline V gene encodes CDR1 MGHRA and CDR2 YSYEKL. CDR3 coding DNA: TGCGCCAGCAGCCGATTTAAGCGGGAGGCAGATACGCAGTATTTT. Translating it yields CASSRFKREADTQYF.

The chain carries TRBV7-2 and TRBJ2-5; TRBD1 is a possible D gene (6 bases). The CDR3 consists of 16 residues. Trimming removed 5 bases at V and 5 bases at J, with 21 bases between. Per the germline V gene, CDR1 is SGHTA and CDR2 is FQGNSA. The CDR3 DNA reads as TGTGCCAGCAGCCGCATCCGGGACACGCGAGGGGAGACCCAGTACTTC. Amino acids: CASSRIRDTRGETQYF.

This chain joins TRBV10-2 and TRBJ2-7, with D maybe TRBD2 (5 bases). Germline CDR1 WSHSY, CDR2 SAAADI. Trimming shortened V by 8 bases and J by 5 bases, and 16 bases separated the two germline ends. The CDR3 has 13 amino acids. The CDR3 region has the DNA TGCGCCAGCTCGTCTAGCCGCATCCACGAGCAGTACGTC. As protein: CASSSSRIHEQYV.

The genes are TRBV29-1 and TRBJ1-1; tentative D call: TRBD1 (6 bases). Germline CDR1 and CDR2: SQVTM and ANQGSEA. Trimming removed 6 bases at V and 4 bases at J, with 21 bases between. The CDR3 covers 15 residues. The CDR3 DNA reads as TGCAGCGTCAGAACGCCGCAGGGGTTGGTCACTGAAGCTTTCTTT. This sequence encodes CSVRTPQGLVTEAFF.

The chain carries TRBV19 and TRBJ2-6, with unresolved D. With 5 bases removed from V and 0 bases from J, the gap between germline ends came to 8 bases. The germline gives CDR1 LNHDA, CDR2 SQIVND (reference sequence). The CDR3 sequence is 15 residues long. The CDR3 region is CASSSQDSGANVLTF. Written as DNA, the CDR3 is TGTGCCAGTAGTTCCCAGGACTCTGGGGCCAACGTCCTGACTTTC.

This clone was picked up one time. The chain uses TRBV7-9 and TRBJ2-1; D is perhaps TRBD1 (6 bases). The CDR3 covers 12 residues. Trimming shortened V by 5 bases and J by 5 bases, and 7 bases separated the two germline ends. CDR1 is SEHNR, CDR2 FQNEAQ, per germline (reference sequence). The CDR3 here is CASSEGDNEQFF. The CDR3 DNA follows: TGTGCCAGCAGCGAGGGGGACAATGAGCAGTTCTTC. The whole variable domain, remainder taken from reference TRBV7-9 and TRBJ2-1, is DTGVSQNPRHKITKRGQNVTFRCDPISEHNRLYWYRQTLGQGPEFLTYFQNEAQLEKSRLLSDRFSAERPKGSFSTLEIQRTEQGDSAMYLCASSEGDNEQFFGPGTRLTVL.

J is TRBJ2-3 and V is TRBV13; D ambiguous. This CDR3 region has 14 residues. Trimming stripped 6 bases from V and 5 bases from J, with 15 bases between. Germline CDR1 reads PRHDT; CDR2 reads FYEKMQ (reference sequence). In DNA form, the CDR3 reads TGTGCCAGCAGTTCATGGGCATTGGGAGATACGCAGTATTTT. Its translation: CASSSWALGDTQYF.

V is TRBV18 and J is TRBJ1-1; the D is unclear. Germline V gene data show CDR1 as KGHSH and CDR2 as LQKENI. Trimming stripped 2 bases from V and 1 base from J, with 5 bases between. The CDR3 is 13 residues long. CDR3 sequence (DNA): TGTGCCAGCTCACCAGCAGGGAACACTGAAGCTTTCTTT. This sequence encodes CASSPAGNTEAFF.